The present TCR beta chain was sequenced within a study of cytomegalovirus exposure and HLA in healthy donors. Amplification used 60 Vbeta primers and 13 Jbeta primers. TCRdb's copy holds only in-frame clones and misses some; the assay was immunoSEQ multiplex PCR. The data show about 110,000 clones, more than 70% seen once. V was clipped by 3 bases and J by 0 bases; unmatched bases: 0. Germline V CDR1 and CDR2: SNHLY, FYNNEI. The CDR3 consists of 15 residues. This chain links TRBV2 with TRBJ2-1; 9 bases align to TRBD1. The sequencing sample was made of PBMCs. The sequence was obtained from a man aged 40-49 years in good health and CMV-seronegative. The CDR3 here is CASSEGQGSYNEQFF. For the CDR3, the DNA is TGTGCCAGCAGTGAGGGACAGGGCTCCTACAATGAGCAGTTCTTC.